What follows is one T cell receptor beta chain and its context. This clone was seen more than once but under ten times. The antigen it binds to is not known. The junction shows a germline mismatch at one end, possibly a read error. A single peripheral blood draw of approximately 120 mL on average was collected from each donor into heparinised tubes. Using a panel that included CD45RO, CCR7, CD25, CD127, CD95 and CD27, naive, central memory, regulatory and stem cell-like memory CD4+ T cells were sorted on a BD FACSAria II. Every sorted population had a purity above 95%. PBMCs were separated immediately by Lymphoprep density gradient centrifugation and were stained directly, without being cultured. To minimize batch effects, samples were stained and sorted in pairs, one healthy donor with one patient per experiment. The sample comes from a study of beta chain features in type 1 diabetes (dated by TCRdb to about 2018). At the level of the whole study: Mean age, gender distribution, total cell number and subset yield were not different between patients and healthy donors. A total of 100 million to 110 million sorted cells were examined across all samples, and a strong correlation was observed between cell number per subset and RNA yield. In the study, recently diagnosed type 1 diabetes patients and matched healthy donors were compared on the TCRB repertoires of their sorted circulating CD4+ T cell subsets. Whereas all 30 or so donors provided naive and central memory subsets, regulatory and stem cell-like memory subsets were isolated from just 8 patients and about eight healthy donors.

Study-wide findings and limitations: Sequencing cDNA rather than genomic DNA could over-represent highly expressing activated cells, although activation and CD3 levels did not differ between groups. Type 1 diabetes patients showed a moderate but significant shortening of TCRB CDR3 length in all four CD4+ subsets. HLA sub-analyses involved small numbers of individuals, so any influence of HLA type on TCRB rearrangement remained unresolved. At VDJ recombination sites, type 1 diabetes patients had fewer insertions and more deleted nucleotides, which implies abnormalities in thymic rearrangement. Shorter templates might have been favored by PCR, but patient and control samples were amplified and corrected together, so both groups would have been affected equally by any skew. Naive, central memory and regulatory TCRB repertoires appeared to be more similar among patients than among healthy donors.

All of the isolated RNA was reverse transcribed with the High Capacity cDNA Reverse Transcription Kit, so expressed TCRB transcripts were sequenced. Deep immunoSEQ sequencing was performed on naive, central memory and regulatory T cell samples, with an average of around 3.5 million total reads per sample. Sorted cells were lysed in RLT buffer, and RNA was extracted using DNase-treated RNeasy Micro or Mini kits according to cell number. To prevent cross-contamination, every cell subset was processed on its own, while patient and healthy donor samples were processed together. The immunoSEQ multiplex PCR was used to amplify TCRB sequences from cDNA, yielding 87-bp fragments that span the CDR3 region. Sequencing of the amplicons was done on the Illumina HiSeq platform. The study's processing was this. Synthetic template baselines were used to correct PCR bias computationally, reads within Hamming distance 2 were collapsed together, and singletons that could not be merged were discarded. By aligning reads against IMGT, V, D and J genes, CDR3 length, and insertions or deletions at six rearrangement sites were assigned. Within each subset, clonotype counts were normalized to sorted cell number, and only after that were true diversity and Gini coefficients computed with the tcR R package. The overlap coefficient, calculated on TCRB nucleotide sequences, was used to quantify repertoire sharing. As a proxy for the pre-selection repertoire, out-of-frame TCRB sequences from naive cells were analyzed. In TCRdb, the immuneACCESS table is reduced to in-frame sequences with V and J assigned. These tables do not hold every clone; where another copy was compared, an unresolved V gene accounts for under half, and the others remain unexplained. Clonal size and the V and J genes are those of that table, whereas D and trimming came from the DNA. This sample has 400,000 to 600,000 clones in its table, and around 28% of those were observed once. The ten largest account for about 0.065% of the sample.

Per the germline V gene (reference sequence), LNHNV is the CDR1 and YYDKDF is the CDR2. From the cysteine through the phenylalanine, the CDR3 covers 18 amino acids. CDR3 DNA is the only sequence kept; it has 54 bases, read in frame from the first base. The rearranged chain carries TRBV15 and TRBJ2-5; 10 bases in the middle match TRBD2. The TCR comes from a man between 18 and 35 years old in good health. Material: naive CD4+ T cells from blood. This specimen's cell subset or site label, interpreted: true naive CD4+ T cells. The CDR3 loop reads CATSRNGLADNPRESQYF. The DNA sequence is as follows: TGTGCCACCAGCAGAAATGGACTAGCGGACAACCCAAGAGAGTCCCAGTACTTC.